This record concerns one T cell receptor (beta chain) sequence. There is no known antigen for this receptor. No base qualities exist here, and no much larger clone lies one base off it. The entry originates in a study of blood T cell repertoires in COVID-19 (TCRdb year 2020). Describing the broader study: The collaborator samples originated in the United States, Italy and Spain and spanned the acute and convalescent phases of COVID-19. A de-identified subject ID, COVID-19 status, age in years and sex were almost always included in the sample metadata. Samples were obtained from the ongoing ImmuneRACE study (first 160 participants) and from about 1,300 subjects provided by 6 global collaborators. The prospective study material was composed of cDNA or gDNA derived from T cells, B-cell-depleted T cells, or PBMCs. Deeply sampled blood TCRbeta repertoires from subjects exposed to, actively infected with, or recovered from COVID-19 were included in the dataset. The repertoires were released in a freely available public database intended as a resource for research on the immune response to SARS-CoV-2. Where available, HLA class I and class II types were taken from metadata supplied by the sample provider and were not determined by assay-based typing. Summary of the overall study and its limitations: The quantity of clinical and demographic metadata differed by source and by participant and was supplied without curation.

One collaborating source in Seattle enrolled patients while the patients were actively infected and followed the patients over time throughout the course of disease. Whole blood was collected in K2EDTA tubes by collaborating institutions according to the institutions' own protocols. For TCRbeta analysis, collaborators shipped samples in one of three forms: frozen whole blood, isolated PBMCs, or DNA extracted from either of those sample types. TCRbeta CDR3 regions were amplified from genomic DNA by means of the immunoSEQ Assay, a bias-controlled multiplex PCR. In the paper's pipeline: Nucleated cell counts per sample were estimated from amplification of reference gene primers within the assay. To quantify the absolute abundance of each unique TCRbeta CDR3 rearrangement, sequence reads were collapsed and filtered. Productive Simpson clonality was computed per sample as the square root of Simpson's diversity index over productive rearrangements. Drawn from immuneACCESS, this table holds only the in-frame rearrangements with V and J called that TCRdb kept. Clones are partly lost; checked studies trace under half to an unresolved V gene and leave the rest unexplained. The V and J calls and the clone size are those of that table, but D and trimming were determined from the DNA. The sample contains 150,000 or so clones, more than 85% of them found a single time. About 4.4% of the sample rests with the top ten.

The CDR3 runs 15 residues from the cysteine to the phenylalanine. Only CDR3 DNA is held: 45 bases, read in frame from base 1. Trimming accounts for 5 bases at V and 3 bases at J, while the number of junction bases matched to no gene is 10. CDR1 LNHNV and CDR2 YYDKDF are derived from the germline V gene (reference sequence). What was sequenced was peripheral blood. The TCR was taken from a man aged 55-75 years with COVID-19, enrolled during active disease. The sequence joins TRBV15 to TRBJ2-7; 7 of the junction bases match TRBD2. The CDR3 corresponds to CATSLRSSGGYEQYF. The DNA sequence is as follows: TGTGCCACCAGCCTTCGATCATCGGGAGGCTACGAGCAGTACTTC.